This entry concerns a single TCR beta chain. Antigen unknown. The data derive from a study of shared clonotypes between healthy human individuals. Positively selected for CCR7, the CD45RO-negative cells used as naive CD8 cells excluded terminally differentiated effector memory CD45RA+ cells. TCRdb keeps only in-frame clones here, not all; method: immunoSEQ multiplex PCR. The repertoire consists of about 700,000 clones, with about 90% occurring once and the leading ten covering roughly 22%. CDR1 and CDR2 from the germline V gene are MNHEY and SMNVEV (reference sequence). This CDR3 has 12 amino acids. Trimming stripped 5 bases from V and 5 bases from J, with 8 bases between. Findings of the study overall: Larger estimated richness was generally seen in naive subsets than in memory subsets. Even with large depth, rarefaction showed that sorted-subset sequencing was incomplete. Naive CD4 clonotype sharing across a few donors was about 5.3%.

The chain links TRBV27 to TRBJ2-3, with D uncertain. The sequenced material came from naive CD8+ T cells sorted from blood. The receptor comes from a man under 40 in good health. The CDR3 DNA follows: TGTGCCAGCAGTATGCTAGAAGATACGCAGTATTTT. Residues: CASSMLEDTQYF.